This entry concerns a single T cell receptor (beta chain). Using RNA transcripts, the TCR beta CDR3 regions were amplified. RT-PCR in the first round used HTBI primers; a second-round multiplex PCR followed. TCRdb used MiXCR to reprocess the multiplex PCR reads, holding one entry per CDR3 protein. The sample carries almost 750,000 distinct CDR3 sequences, 40% recorded once. CDR1 SGHTA and CDR2 FQGNSA come from the germline V gene. The CDR3 extends over 14 amino acids. V gave up 5 bases and J gave up 2 bases, with 12 bases separating them. The data were obtained in a study of Graves' ophthalmopathy and Graves' hyperthyroidism.

The sequencing input was peripheral blood. This rearrangement joins TRBV7-2 to TRBJ1-2; weak D call: TRBD1 (5 bases). This clonotype was obtained from an adult man with Graves' ophthalmopathy. The CDR3 loop is CASSQEGENYGYTF. The CDR3, as DNA: TGTGCCAGCAGCCAAGAAGGGGAAAACTATGGCTACACCTTC.